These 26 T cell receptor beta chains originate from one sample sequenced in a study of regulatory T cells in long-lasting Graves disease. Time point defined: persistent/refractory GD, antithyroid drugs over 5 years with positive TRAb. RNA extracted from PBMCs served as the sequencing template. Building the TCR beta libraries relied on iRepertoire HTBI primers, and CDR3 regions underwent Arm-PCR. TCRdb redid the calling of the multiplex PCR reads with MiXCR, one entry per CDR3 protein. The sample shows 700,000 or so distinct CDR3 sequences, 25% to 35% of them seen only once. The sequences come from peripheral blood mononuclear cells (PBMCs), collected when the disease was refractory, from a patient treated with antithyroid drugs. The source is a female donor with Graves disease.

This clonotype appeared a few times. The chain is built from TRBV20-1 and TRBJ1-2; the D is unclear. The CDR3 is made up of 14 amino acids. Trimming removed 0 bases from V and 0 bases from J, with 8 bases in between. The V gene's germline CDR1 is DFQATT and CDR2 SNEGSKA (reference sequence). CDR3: CSARDPQTNYGYTF. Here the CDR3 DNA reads TGCAGTGCTAGAGACCCACAGACTAACTATGGCTACACCTTC.

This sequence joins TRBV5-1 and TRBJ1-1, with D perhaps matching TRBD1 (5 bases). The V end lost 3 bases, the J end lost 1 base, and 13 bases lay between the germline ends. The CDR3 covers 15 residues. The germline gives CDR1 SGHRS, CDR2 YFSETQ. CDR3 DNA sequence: TGCGCCAGCAGCTGGAGTCCTGACAGGAACACTGAAGCTTTCTTT. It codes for CASSWSPDRNTEAFF. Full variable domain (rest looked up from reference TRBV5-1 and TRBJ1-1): KAGVTQTPRYLIKTRGQQVTLSCSPISGHRSVSWYQQTPGQGLQFLFEYFSETQRNKGNFPGRFSGRQFSNSRSEMNVSTLELGDSALYLCASSWSPDRNTEAFFGQGTRLTVV.

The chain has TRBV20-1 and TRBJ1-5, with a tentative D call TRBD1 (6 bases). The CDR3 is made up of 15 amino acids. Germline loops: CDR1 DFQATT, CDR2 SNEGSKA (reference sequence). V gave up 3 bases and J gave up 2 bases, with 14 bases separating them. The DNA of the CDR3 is TGCAGTGCTAGCAGGACAGCGGAGGGCAATCAGCCCCAGCATTTT. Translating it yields CSASRTAEGNQPQHF.

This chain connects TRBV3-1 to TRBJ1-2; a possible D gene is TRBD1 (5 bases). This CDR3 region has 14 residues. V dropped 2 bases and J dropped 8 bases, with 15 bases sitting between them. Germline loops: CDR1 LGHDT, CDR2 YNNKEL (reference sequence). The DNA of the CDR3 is TGTGCCAGCAGCCAATCGACAGCCCCCCGGGGCTACACCTTC. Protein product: CASSQSTAPRGYTF.

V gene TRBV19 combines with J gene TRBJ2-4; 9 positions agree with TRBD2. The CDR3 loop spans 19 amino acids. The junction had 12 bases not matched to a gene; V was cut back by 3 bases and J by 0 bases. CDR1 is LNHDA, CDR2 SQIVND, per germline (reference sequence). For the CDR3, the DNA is TGTGCCAGTAGTATCATCCCGGCTAGCGGGACTATAGCCAAAAACATTCAGTACTTC. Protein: CASSIIPASGTIAKNIQYF.

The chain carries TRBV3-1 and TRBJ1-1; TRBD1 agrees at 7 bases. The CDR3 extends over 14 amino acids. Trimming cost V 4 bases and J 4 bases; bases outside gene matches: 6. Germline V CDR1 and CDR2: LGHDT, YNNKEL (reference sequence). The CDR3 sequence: CASSRVTGTTEAFF. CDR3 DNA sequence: TGTGCCAGCAGCCGTGTGACAGGGACCACTGAAGCTTTCTTT.

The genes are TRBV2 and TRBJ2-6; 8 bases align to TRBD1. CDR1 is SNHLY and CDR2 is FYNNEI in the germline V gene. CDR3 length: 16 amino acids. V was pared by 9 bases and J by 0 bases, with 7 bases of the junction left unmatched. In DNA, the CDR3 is TGTGCCAGATCGACAGGGGCAAGCTCTGGGGCCAACGTCCTGACTTTC. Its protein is CARSTGASSGANVLTF.

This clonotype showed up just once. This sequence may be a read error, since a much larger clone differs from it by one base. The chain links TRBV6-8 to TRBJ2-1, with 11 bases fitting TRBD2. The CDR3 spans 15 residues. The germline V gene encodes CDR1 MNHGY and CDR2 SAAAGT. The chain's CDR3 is CASGYSRTSGLEQFF. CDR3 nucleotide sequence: TGTGCCAGCGGTTACTCGAGGACTAGCGGGTTGGAGCAGTTCTTC.

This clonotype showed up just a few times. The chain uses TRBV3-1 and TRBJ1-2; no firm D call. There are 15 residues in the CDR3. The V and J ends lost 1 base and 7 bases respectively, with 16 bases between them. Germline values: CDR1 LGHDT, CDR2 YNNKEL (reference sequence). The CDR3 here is CASSQVVVGESGYTF. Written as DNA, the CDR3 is TGTGCCAGCAGCCAAGTTGTTGTCGGGGAGAGTGGCTACACCTTC.

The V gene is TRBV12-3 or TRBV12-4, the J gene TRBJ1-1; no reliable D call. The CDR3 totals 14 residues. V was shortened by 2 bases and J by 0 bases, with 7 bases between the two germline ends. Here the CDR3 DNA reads TGTGCCAGCAGTTTAAAACAGCTGAACACTGAAGCTTTCTTT. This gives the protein CASSLKQLNTEAFF.

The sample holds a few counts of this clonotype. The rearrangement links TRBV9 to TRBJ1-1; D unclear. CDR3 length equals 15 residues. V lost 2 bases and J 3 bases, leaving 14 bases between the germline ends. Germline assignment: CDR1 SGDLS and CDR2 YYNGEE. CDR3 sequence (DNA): TGTGCCAGCAGCGTCCAGAACGGCGTGGACACTGAAGCTTTCTTT. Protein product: CASSVQNGVDTEAFF.

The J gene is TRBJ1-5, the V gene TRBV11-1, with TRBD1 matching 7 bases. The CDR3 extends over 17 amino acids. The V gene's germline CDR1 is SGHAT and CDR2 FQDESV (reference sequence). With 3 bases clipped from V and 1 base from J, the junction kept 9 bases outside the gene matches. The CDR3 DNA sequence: TGTGCCAGCAGCTTCAGGGGGTTCGGAGGGAGCAATCAGCCCCAGCATTTT. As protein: CASSFRGFGGSNQPQHF.

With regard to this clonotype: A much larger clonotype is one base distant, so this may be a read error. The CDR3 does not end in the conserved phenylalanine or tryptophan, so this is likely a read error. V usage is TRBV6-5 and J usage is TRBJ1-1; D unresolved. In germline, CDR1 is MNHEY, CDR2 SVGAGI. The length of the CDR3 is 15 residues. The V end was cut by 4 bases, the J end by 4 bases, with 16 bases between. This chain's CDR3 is CASSSSSRGATEAFL. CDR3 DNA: TGTGCCAGCAGTTCCTCTTCCCGGGGTGCCACTGAAGCTTTCCTT.

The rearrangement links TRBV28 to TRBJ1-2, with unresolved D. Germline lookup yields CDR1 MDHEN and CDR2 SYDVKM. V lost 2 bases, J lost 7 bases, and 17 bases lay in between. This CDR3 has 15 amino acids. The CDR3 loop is CASSLNSLGRSGYTF. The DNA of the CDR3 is TGTGCCAGCAGTTTAAATTCACTGGGGAGGTCTGGCTACACCTTC.

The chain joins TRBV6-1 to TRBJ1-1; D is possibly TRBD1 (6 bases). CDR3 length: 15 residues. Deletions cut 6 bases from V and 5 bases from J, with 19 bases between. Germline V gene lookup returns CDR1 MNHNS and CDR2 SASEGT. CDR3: CASSDPQGGWTEAFF. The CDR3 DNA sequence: TGTGCCAGCAGCGATCCACAAGGGGGGTGGACTGAAGCTTTCTTT.

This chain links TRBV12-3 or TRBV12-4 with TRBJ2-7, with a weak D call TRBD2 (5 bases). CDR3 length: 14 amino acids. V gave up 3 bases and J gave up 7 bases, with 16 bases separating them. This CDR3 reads CASSFWGEGFEQYF. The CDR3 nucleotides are TGTGCCAGCAGTTTCTGGGGAGAAGGGTTTGAGCAGTACTTC.

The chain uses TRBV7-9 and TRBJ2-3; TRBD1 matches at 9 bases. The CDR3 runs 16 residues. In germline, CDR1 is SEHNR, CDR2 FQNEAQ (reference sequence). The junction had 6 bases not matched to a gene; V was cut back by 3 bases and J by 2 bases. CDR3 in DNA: TGTGCCAGCAGCTTGGGACAGGGAACGAACACAGATACGCAGTATTTT. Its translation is CASSLGQGTNTDTQYF.

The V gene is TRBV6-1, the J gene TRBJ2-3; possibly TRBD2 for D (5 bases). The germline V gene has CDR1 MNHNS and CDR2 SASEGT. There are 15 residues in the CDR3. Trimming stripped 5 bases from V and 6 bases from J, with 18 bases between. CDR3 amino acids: CASSLNPTGFDTQYF. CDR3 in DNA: TGTGCCAGCAGTCTCAATCCGACGGGGTTCGATACGCAGTATTTT.

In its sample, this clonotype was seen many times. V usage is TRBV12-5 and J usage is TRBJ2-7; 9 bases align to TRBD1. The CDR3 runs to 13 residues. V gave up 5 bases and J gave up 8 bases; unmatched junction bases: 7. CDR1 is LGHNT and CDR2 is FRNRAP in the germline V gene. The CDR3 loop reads CASGLGTGFKQYF. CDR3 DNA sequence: TGTGCTAGTGGTCTCGGGACAGGGTTTAAGCAGTACTTC.

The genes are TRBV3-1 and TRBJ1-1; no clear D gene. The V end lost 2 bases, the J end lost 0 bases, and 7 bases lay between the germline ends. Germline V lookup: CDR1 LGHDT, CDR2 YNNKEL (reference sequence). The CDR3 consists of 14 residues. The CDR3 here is CASSQTFMNTEAFF. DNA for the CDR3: TGTGCCAGCAGCCAAACTTTCATGAACACTGAAGCTTTCTTT.

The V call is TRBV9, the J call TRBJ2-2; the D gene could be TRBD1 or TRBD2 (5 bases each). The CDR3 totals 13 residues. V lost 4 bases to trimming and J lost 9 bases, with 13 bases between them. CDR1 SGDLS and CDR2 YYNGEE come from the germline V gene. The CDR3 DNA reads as TGTGCCAGCAGCTTAGGAGGACACAGGGAGCTGTTTTTT. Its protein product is CASSLGGHRELFF.

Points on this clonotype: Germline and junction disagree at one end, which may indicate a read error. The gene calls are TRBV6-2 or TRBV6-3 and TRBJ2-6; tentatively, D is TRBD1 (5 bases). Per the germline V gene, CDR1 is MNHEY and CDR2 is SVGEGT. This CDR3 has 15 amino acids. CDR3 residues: CASSDRQSGANALTF. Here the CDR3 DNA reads TGTGCCAGCAGTGATCGACAATCTGGGGCCAACGCCCTGACTTTC.

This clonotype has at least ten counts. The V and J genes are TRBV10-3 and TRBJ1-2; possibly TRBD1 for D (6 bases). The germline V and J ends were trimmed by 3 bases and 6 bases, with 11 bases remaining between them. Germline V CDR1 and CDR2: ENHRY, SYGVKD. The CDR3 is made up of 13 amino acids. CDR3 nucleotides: TGTGCCATCAGTGACACAGGGCGACATGGCTACACCTTC. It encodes CAISDTGRHGYTF.

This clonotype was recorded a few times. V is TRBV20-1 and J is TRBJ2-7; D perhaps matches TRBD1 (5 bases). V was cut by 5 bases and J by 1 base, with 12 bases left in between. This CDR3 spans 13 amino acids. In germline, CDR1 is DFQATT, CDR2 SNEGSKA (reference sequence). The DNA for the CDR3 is TGCAGTGCTGAAGACAGCACTTCCTACGAGCAGTACTTC. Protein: CSAEDSTSYEQYF.

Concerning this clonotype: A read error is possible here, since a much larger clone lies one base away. CDR3 region: CASSFGGAEYEQCF. The CDR3 DNA reads TGTGCCAGCAGCTTTGGGGGGGCGGAGTACGAGCAGTGCTTC. The chain recombines TRBV12-3 or TRBV12-4 with TRBJ2-7, with TRBD2 as a possible D gene (7 bases). The CDR3 loop spans 14 amino acids.

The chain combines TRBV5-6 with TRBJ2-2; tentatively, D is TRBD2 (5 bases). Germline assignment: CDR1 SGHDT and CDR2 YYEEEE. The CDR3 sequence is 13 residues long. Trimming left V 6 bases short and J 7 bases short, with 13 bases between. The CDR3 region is CASILGGDGELFF. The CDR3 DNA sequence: TGTGCCAGCATCCTCGGAGGCGACGGGGAGCTGTTTTTT.